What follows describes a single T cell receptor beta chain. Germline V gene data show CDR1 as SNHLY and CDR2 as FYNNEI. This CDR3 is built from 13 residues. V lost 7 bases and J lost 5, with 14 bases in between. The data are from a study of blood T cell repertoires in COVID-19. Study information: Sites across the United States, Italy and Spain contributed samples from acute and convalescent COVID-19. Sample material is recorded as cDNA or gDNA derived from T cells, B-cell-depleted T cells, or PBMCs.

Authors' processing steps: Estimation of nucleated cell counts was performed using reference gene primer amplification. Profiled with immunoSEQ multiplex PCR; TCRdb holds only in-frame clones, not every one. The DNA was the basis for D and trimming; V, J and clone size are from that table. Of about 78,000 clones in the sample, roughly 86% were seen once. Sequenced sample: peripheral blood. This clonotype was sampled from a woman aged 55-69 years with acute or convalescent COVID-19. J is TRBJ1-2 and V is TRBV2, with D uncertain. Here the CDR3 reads CASTELELYGYTF. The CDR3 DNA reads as TGTGCCAGCACCGAACTCGAGCTTTATGGCTACACCTTC.